These 14 T cell receptor beta chains were all obtained from the same sample, sequenced in a study of early T cells in non-severe SARS-CoV-2 infection. Via MiXCR, TCRdb re-called the 5' RACE reads, giving one row per CDR3 protein. The sample lists about 30,000 distinct CDR3 sequences, approximately 6.3% occurring once. The sequenced sample was whole blood. The source of these receptors is an adult who was a healthcare worker with PCR-confirmed SARS-CoV-2 infection or an uninfected control (not recorded which).

The V call is TRBV6-5, the J call TRBJ2-7; TRBD2 matches 11 bases. The ends lost 4 bases at V and 5 bases at J; junction bases unmatched: 10. The length of the CDR3 is 16 residues. Germline V gives CDR1 MNHEY, CDR2 SVGAGI. CDR3 loop: CASSFAQGLAGNEQYF. CDR3 DNA: TGTGCCAGCAGTTTCGCTCAAGGACTAGCGGGTAACGAGCAGTACTTC.

The chain couples TRBV24-1 to TRBJ2-1, with 7 bases that match TRBD2. With 1 base clipped from V and 7 bases from J, the junction kept 6 bases outside the gene matches. Germline loops: CDR1 KGHDR, CDR2 SFDVKD. There are 15 residues in the CDR3. Here the CDR3 DNA reads TGTGCCACCAGTGATTTTGGCGGGAGTGGAAATGAGCAGTTCTTC. This sequence encodes CATSDFGGSGNEQFF.

This clonotype was recorded at least ten times. The V call is TRBV30, the J call TRBJ1-2, with D perhaps matching TRBD1 (6 bases). Germline lookup yields CDR1 GTSNPN and CDR2 SVGIG (reference sequence). This CDR3 is 13 amino acids long. V lost 2 bases and J 6 bases, leaving 13 bases between the germline ends. CDR3 in amino acids: CAWSLRQVDGYTF. CDR3 coding DNA: TGTGCCTGGAGTCTTAGACAGGTCGATGGCTACACCTTC.

In its sample, this clonotype was seen many times. CDR3 DNA sequence: TGTGCCAGCAGTTACAGGGGAGGGGACACTGAAGCTTTCTTT. Residues: CASSYRGGDTEAFF. The genes are TRBV6-2 or TRBV6-3 and TRBJ1-1, with D perhaps TRBD1 (5 bases). The CDR3 is 14 amino acids. From germline, CDR1 is MNHEY and CDR2 SVGEGT. Trimming took off 2 bases at V and 3 bases at J, with 10 bases between the two ends.

This clonotype was observed many times. The chain has TRBV19 and TRBJ1-2, with a weak D call TRBD1 (5 bases). Germline lookup yields CDR1 LNHDA and CDR2 SQIVND (reference sequence). V lost 4 bases, J lost 4 bases, and 19 bases lay in between. The CDR3 runs 16 residues. Here the CDR3 DNA reads TGTGCCAGTAGTACCGTGCTCCCCGGGGCTATCTATGGCTACACCTTC. Translated: CASSTVLPGAIYGYTF. The variable domain in full, with the rest retrieved from reference TRBV19 and TRBJ1-2, is DGGITQSPKYLFRKEGQNVTLSCEQNLNHDAMYWYRQDPGQGLRLIYYSQIVNDFQKGDIAEGYSVSREKKESFPLTVTSAQKNPTAFYLCASSTVLPGAIYGYTFGSGTRLTVV.

This clonotype is labeled as medium-sized. The J gene is TRBJ2-7, the V gene TRBV20-1; D tentatively fits TRBD1 or TRBD2 (5 bases each). The ends were cut back, 3 bases at V and 7 bases at J, with 13 bases in the middle. The CDR3 consists of 12 residues. Germline CDR1 DFQATT, CDR2 SNEGSKA (reference sequence). CDR3 DNA sequence: TGCAGTGCTAGTTCCCAGGGCGGGGAGCAGTACTTC. This translates into CSASSQGGEQYF.

This clonotype has only a few counts. J is TRBJ2-7 and V is TRBV15; TRBD2 matches at 12 bases. Germline V lookup: CDR1 LNHNV, CDR2 YYDKDF (reference sequence). This CDR3 contains 19 residues. J gave up 1 base and V 0 bases, and 10 bases lay outside the gene matches. The CDR3: CATSRDFWLAGGLSYEQYF. The CDR3 DNA reads as TGTGCCACCAGCAGAGATTTTTGGCTAGCGGGGGGGCTATCCTACGAGCAGTACTTC.

This clonotype was counted a few times. The chain uses TRBV11-2 and TRBJ2-7; 12 bases are a match to TRBD2. Per germline, CDR1 SGHAT and CDR2 FQNNGV. The CDR3 extends over 16 amino acids. V lost 7 bases, J lost 5 bases, and 12 bases stayed unmatched. In DNA, the CDR3 is TGTGCCAGCAACCCGGGGAGGCGACTAGCGGGAGACGAGCAGTACTTC. This codes for CASNPGRRLAGDEQYF.

The V call is TRBV5-1, the J call TRBJ2-1, with 8 bases fitting TRBD2. From germline, CDR1 is SGHRS and CDR2 YFSETQ. This CDR3 spans 13 amino acids. Germline trimming cut 7 bases from V and 8 bases from J; bases unmatched to any gene: 8. CDR3 coding DNA: TGCGCCAGCGGGGTAGCGGGAATTGATGAGCAGTTCTTC. As protein: CASGVAGIDEQFF.

The gene calls are TRBV7-3 and TRBJ2-1; D is uncertain. The germline gives CDR1 SGHTA, CDR2 FQGTGA. This CDR3 has 14 amino acids. Trimming pared 5 bases from V and 1 base from J, leaving 9 bases between. This chain's CDR3 is CASSPDRSYNEQFF. The CDR3 DNA follows: TGTGCCAGCAGCCCGGACCGTTCCTACAATGAGCAGTTCTTC.

This clonotype was counted ten times or more. This chain connects TRBV20-1 to TRBJ2-3; the D is unclear. Trimming shortened V by 0 bases and J by 0 bases, and 1 base separated the two germline ends. This CDR3 region has 12 residues. Germline values: CDR1 DFQATT, CDR2 SNEGSKA (reference sequence). In DNA form, the CDR3 reads TGCAGTGCTAGAGAGAGCACAGATACGCAGTATTTT. Amino acids: CSARESTDTQYF.

The table lists this clonotype with many counts. V is TRBV2 and J is TRBJ2-1; the D is unclear. The V gene lost 8 bases and the J gene lost 4 bases, with 9 bases spanning the gap. This CDR3 contains 12 residues. Per germline, CDR1 SNHLY and CDR2 FYNNEI. DNA for the CDR3: TGTGCCAGCGGGCGTTCGTACAATGAGCAGTTCTTC. It specifies CASGRSYNEQFF.

V and J are TRBV7-2 and TRBJ1-6, with TRBD1 as a possible D gene (5 bases). This CDR3 comprises 15 residues. V was shortened by 1 base and J by 4 bases, with 8 bases between the two germline ends. CDR1 and CDR2 (germline): SGHTA, FQGNSA. In nucleotides, the CDR3 is TGTGCCAGCAGCTTAGGGACAATTTATAATTCACCCCTCCACTTT. It codes for CASSLGTIYNSPLHF. Full variable domain (remainder filled in from reference TRBV7-2 and TRBJ1-6): GAGVSQSPSNKVTEKGKDVELRCDPISGHTALYWYRQSLGQGLEFLIYFQGNSAPDKSGLPSDRFSAERTGGSVSTLTIQRTQQEDSAVYLCASSLGTIYNSPLHFGNGTRLTVT.

The table lists this clonotype with many counts. V usage is TRBV19 and J usage is TRBJ2-5; 7 nucleotides match TRBD2. J was trimmed by 2 bases and V by 4 bases; bases with no gene match: 7. The CDR3 is 15 amino acids. Germline V gene sequence: CDR1 LNHDA, CDR2 SQIVND (reference sequence). This chain's CDR3 is CASSTGSGLQETQYF. In DNA, the CDR3 is TGTGCCAGTAGTACAGGCTCGGGACTACAAGAGACCCAGTACTTC.